This is a list of T cell receptor beta chains from one sample in a study of beta chain features in type 1 diabetes. Profiled with immunoSEQ multiplex PCR; TCRdb holds only in-frame clones, not every one. This repertoire shows under 550,000 clones, about an eighth found once; its top ten account for roughly 0.046%. Source material: naive CD4+ T cells from blood. Receptor source: a woman between 18 and 29 years old in good health. Both conserved end residues are part of each CDR3. D genes are given only for firm matches. The size of a clone is reported for some rows only, either as once, few or many, or as a class for expanded clones.

D gene	clone size	J gene	V gene	CDR3 protein	CDR3 DNA
NA	many	TRBJ1-2	TRBV30	CAWSPASDYGYTF	TGTGCCTGGAGCCCGGCGTCAGATTATGGCTACACCTTC
TRBD1	few	TRBJ2-3	TRBV7-2	CASSSNVNGQGSTDTQYF	TGTGCCAGCAGCTCGAACGTAAACGGACAGGGGTCGACAGATACGCAGTATTTT
NA	NA	TRBJ2-1	TRBV7-7	CASSLDGGSYNEQFF	TGTGCCAGCAGCTTAGACGGGGGCTCCTACAATGAGCAGTTCTTC
NA	NA	TRBJ2-7	TRBV6-5	CASGLGGEQYF	TGTGCCAGCGGGCTGGGAGGCGAGCAGTACTTC
NA	NA	TRBJ2-6	TRBV14	CASSHGQTGANVLTF	TGTGCCAGCAGCCACGGACAGACTGGGGCCAACGTCCTGACTTTC
NA	NA	TRBJ2-1	TRBV21-1	CASSKEVYPSAEWYNEQFF	TGTGCCAGCAGCAAAGAGGTCTACCCTTCAGCGGAATGGTACAATGAGCAGTTCTTC
NA	few	TRBJ2-1	TRBV9	CASSAPWARSRVNEQFF	TGTGCCAGCAGCGCCCCCTGGGCCCGCAGTCGGGTAAATGAGCAGTTCTTC
TRBD1	NA	TRBJ1-1	TRBV5-6	CASSYGQGLYTEAFF	TGTGCCAGCAGCTACGGACAGGGGCTGTACACTGAAGCTTTCTTT
TRBD1	few	TRBJ1-4	TRBV5-4	CASSTTGAGNEKLFF	TGTGCCAGCAGCACAACAGGGGCTGGGAATGAAAAACTGTTTTTT
NA	NA	TRBJ2-5	TRBV2	CASCWGEGETQYF	TGTGCCAGCTGTTGGGGCGAGGGAGAGACCCAGTACTTC
NA	few	TRBJ2-7	TRBV30	CAWSRGSYEQYF	TGTGCCTGGAGCCGGGGTTCCTACGAGCAGTACTTC
NA	NA	TRBJ2-1	TRBV29-1	CSVLEGVSSYNEQFF	TGCAGCGTTCTAGAGGGGGTTAGCTCCTACAATGAGCAGTTCTTC
NA	few	TRBJ1-2	TRBV7-9	CASSPMGVEGYTF	TGTGCCAGCAGCCCAATGGGCGTGGAGGGCTACACCTTC
NA	few	TRBJ2-1	TRBV6-1	CASSEIAAYNEQFF	TGTGCCAGCAGTGAAATTGCCGCCTACAATGAGCAGTTCTTC
NA	few	TRBJ2-6	TRBV18	CASSPWKNSGANVLTF	TGTGCCAGCTCACCATGGAAGAACTCTGGGGCCAACGTCCTGACTTTC
NA	NA	TRBJ1-1	TRBV10-3	CASRTAGNTEAFF	TGTGCCTCCCGGACCGCCGGGAACACTGAAGCTTTCTTT
TRBD2	few	TRBJ2-1	TRBV7-2	CASSSSGRPYNEQFF	TGTGCCAGCAGTTCGAGCGGGAGGCCTTACAATGAGCAGTTCTTC
NA	few	TRBJ1-3	TRBV30	CAWNAGRRISGNTIYF	TGTGCCTGGAATGCGGGACGACGAATCTCTGGAAACACCATATATTTT
TRBD1	NA	TRBJ1-5	TRBV30	CAWADRANQPQHF	TGTGCCTGGGCCGACAGGGCTAATCAGCCCCAGCATTTT
NA	many	TRBJ2-7	TRBV30	CAWSAAGYEQYF	TGTGCCTGGAGTGCGGCCGGCTACGAGCAGTACTTC
NA	few	TRBJ2-7	TRBV14	CASSPQGGYEQYF	TGTGCCAGCAGCCCCCAGGGGGGCTACGAGCAGTACTTC
NA	NA	TRBJ1-2	TRBV27	CASSLMGSNYGYTF	TGTGCCAGCAGTTTGATGGGGAGTAACTATGGCTACACCTTC
TRBD1	few	TRBJ1-5	TRBV18	CASSPAGGNDQPQHF	TGTGCCAGCTCACCAGCAGGGGGCAACGATCAGCCCCAGCATTTT
NA	NA	TRBJ1-6	TRBV7-3	CASSSEVNPGSPLHF	TGTGCCAGCAGCTCCGAGGTAAACCCAGGATCACCCCTCCACTTT
NA	NA	TRBJ2-5	TRBV2	CASSEISGETQYF	TGTGCCAGCAGTGAAATCTCTGGAGAGACCCAGTACTTC
NA	NA	TRBJ2-5	TRBV18	CASSPPLNRETQYF	TGTGCCAGCTCACCACCTCTGAATCGAGAGACCCAGTACTTC
NA	few	TRBJ1-2	TRBV14	CASSQDSGPMRGYTF	TGTGCCAGCAGCCAAGATAGCGGCCCTATGCGGGGCTACACCTTC
NA	few	TRBJ1-4	TRBV7-9	CASGGGSMNEKLFF	TGTGCCAGCGGGGGCGGCAGTATGAATGAAAAACTGTTTTTT
NA	few	TRBJ2-2	TRBV7-3	CASSPRTRGTGELFF	TGTGCCAGCAGCCCCCGCACAAGGGGAACCGGGGAGCTGTTTTTT
NA	NA	TRBJ1-3	TRBV6-5	CASSRIGSSGNTIYF	TGTGCCAGCAGCCGAATCGGGAGTTCTGGAAACACCATATATTTT
TRBD1	few	TRBJ1-6	TRBV7-6	CASSLDRGYSPLHF	TGTGCCAGCAGCTTGGACAGGGGATACTCACCCCTCCACTTT
NA	few	TRBJ1-6	TRBV15	CATSRVNSPLHF	TGTGCCACCAGCAGAGTTAATTCACCCCTCCACTTT
NA	NA	TRBJ2-7	TRBV7-8	CASSLGHGSYEQYF	TGTGCCAGCAGCTTAGGTCACGGCTCCTACGAGCAGTACTTC
TRBD1	few	TRBJ1-5	TRBV19	CASRWSAPGQGAISNQPQHF	TGTGCCAGTAGGTGGTCGGCTCCGGGACAGGGGGCTATAAGCAATCAGCCCCAGCATTTT
TRBD1	NA	TRBJ2-7	TRBV2	CASRETGTGSYEQYF	TGTGCCAGCAGAGAAACCGGGACAGGGTCCTACGAGCAGTACTTC
TRBD1	NA	TRBJ1-1	TRBV29-1	CSTNAGQGAFNTEAFF	TGCAGCACGAACGCGGGACAGGGCGCCTTCAACACTGAAGCTTTCTTT
NA	few	TRBJ2-5	TRBV27	CASRRRETQYF	TGTGCCAGCAGGAGGCGGGAGACCCAGTACTTC
TRBD2	NA	TRBJ2-1	TRBV27	CASSFTSGYNEQFF	TGTGCCAGCAGTTTCACTAGCGGATACAATGAGCAGTTCTTC
TRBD2	many	TRBJ2-1	TRBV4-3	CASSQDSSGNEQFF	TGCGCCAGCAGCCAAGATTCTAGCGGCAATGAGCAGTTCTTC
NA	NA	TRBJ2-1	TRBV7-3	CASSPHSRANEQFF	TGTGCCAGCAGCCCGCATTCCAGGGCCAATGAGCAGTTCTTC
NA	few	TRBJ1-4	TRBV4-3	CASSQARQRTNEKLFF	TGCGCCAGCAGCCAAGCCCGACAGAGAACTAATGAAAAACTGTTTTTT
NA	few	TRBJ2-5	TRBV13	CASSGARAGSETQYF	TGTGCCAGCAGCGGGGCCAGGGCCGGCAGTGAGACCCAGTACTTC
TRBD1	many	TRBJ2-4	TRBV28	CASSLTGQGKSF	TGTGCCAGCAGTTTGACGGGACAGGGGAAGAGCTTC
TRBD1	NA	TRBJ1-2	TRBV27	CASSFSGQGLGGYTF	TGTGCCAGCAGTTTCTCGGGACAGGGGTTGGGTGGCTACACCTTC
NA	few	TRBJ1-5	TRBV28	CASPPRAVPYSNQPQHF	TGTGCCAGCCCCCCCAGGGCCGTCCCCTATAGCAATCAGCCCCAGCATTTT